This is a list of T cell receptor beta chains from one sample in a study of T cell changes during pregnancy in multiple sclerosis. Assay used: immunoSEQ multiplex PCR; TCRdb lists only in-frame clones, some missing. The sample comprises approximately 23,000 clones, more than 85% of which are singletons, and under 0.7% rests with the top ten. This specimen consisted of CD4+ T cells from peripheral blood mononuclear cells, obtained after pregnancy. The receptors here all came from a female donor in good health, enrolled as a control in a pregnancy study. Both conserved end residues are part of each CDR3. D genes are given only for firm matches. Clone size appears in some rows only: once, few, many, or a class for an expanded clone.

d_call	v_call	cdr3_length	j_call	clone_size	cdr3_aa	cdr3_nt
TRBD1	TRBV27	15	TRBJ1-4	.	CASSPDRGRNEKLFF	TGTGCCAGCAGTCCGGACAGGGGGCGAAATGAAAAACTGTTTTTT
.	TRBV7-9	15	TRBJ2-7	.	CASSRGEGDSYEQYF	TGTGCCAGCAGCCGTGGTGAGGGGGATTCGTACGAGCAGTACTTC
.	TRBV11-2	15	TRBJ2-7	.	CASSLDSTAGLGQYF	TGTGCCAGCAGCTTAGACTCCACGGCAGGGCTCGGGCAGTACTTC
.	TRBV6-5	12	TRBJ1-1	few	CASRTGWTEAFF	TGTGCCAGCAGGACGGGGTGGACTGAAGCTTTCTTT
TRBD1	TRBV5-1	17	TRBJ2-7	.	CASSFGVTGITSYEQYF	TGCGCCAGCAGCTTTGGGGTGACAGGGATAACCTCCTACGAGCAGTACTTC
.	TRBV14	13	TRBJ1-3	.	CASSLRGGNTIYF	TGTGCCAGCAGCCTTCGAGGGGGAAACACCATATATTTT
TRBD1	TRBV5-6	14	TRBJ1-2	.	CASSFGQGIIGYTF	TGTGCCAGCAGCTTCGGACAGGGAATCATTGGCTACACCTTC
.	TRBV30	12	TRBJ1-2	.	CASMRAADGYTF	TGTGCCTCCATGCGGGCAGCGGATGGCTACACCTTC
.	TRBV7-9	12	TRBJ2-1	.	CASSLKEGEQFF	TGTGCCAGCAGCTTAAAAGAGGGTGAGCAGTTCTTC
.	TRBV28	14	TRBJ2-6	.	CASSRGSGANVLTF	TGTGCCAGCAGTCGGGGCTCTGGGGCCAACGTCCTGACTTTC
TRBD1	TRBV5-6	14	TRBJ1-5	few	CASSRGQPNQPQHF	TGTGCCAGCAGCCGGGGACAGCCGAATCAGCCCCAGCATTTT
TRBD2	TRBV29-1	13	TRBJ2-1	once	CSAAGLATNEQFF	TGCAGCGCAGCGGGACTAGCTACCAATGAGCAGTTCTTC
TRBD1	TRBV2	16	TRBJ1-5	.	CASRETRGVGNQPQHF	TGTGCCAGCAGGGAGACCAGGGGGGTCGGCAATCAGCCCCAGCATTTT
.	TRBV5-4	11	TRBJ1-1	.	CASKSDTEAFF	TGTGCCAGCAAATCGGACACTGAAGCTTTCTTT
TRBD1	TRBV30	12	TRBJ1-2	.	CAWSATQGGYTF	TGTGCCTGGAGCGCAACACAGGGGGGCTACACCTTC
.	TRBV10-3	13	TRBJ2-5	.	CAVGVSAQETQYF	TGTGCAGTAGGAGTCTCAGCCCAAGAGACCCAGTACTTC
.	TRBV29-1	13	TRBJ2-2	once	CSVQGMGTGELFF	TGCAGCGTGCAGGGGATGGGCACCGGGGAGCTGTTTTTT
.	TRBV7-2	13	TRBJ2-1	once	CASSGSSYNEQFF	TGTGCCAGCAGCGGGAGCTCCTACAATGAGCAGTTCTTC
TRBD1	TRBV6-5	14	TRBJ1-6	.	CARSGQGIHSPLHF	TGTGCCAGATCTGGACAGGGGATACATTCACCCCTCCACTTT
.	TRBV6-4	15	TRBJ2-5	.	CASSRGPARQETQYF	TGTGCCAGCAGTCGTGGGCCGGCCCGCCAAGAGACCCAGTACTTC
.	TRBV7-6	14	TRBJ2-2	.	CASRYGLNTGELFF	TGTGCCAGCCGATATGGACTAAACACCGGGGAGCTGTTTTTT
TRBD2	TRBV16	16	TRBJ2-1	.	CASSQPLAGGNNEQFF	TGTGCCAGCAGCCAACCGCTAGCGGGGGGGAACAATGAGCAGTTCTTC
TRBD2	TRBV2	15	TRBJ2-2	once	CASSVASGDTGELFF	TGTGCCAGCAGTGTTGCTAGCGGAGACACCGGGGAGCTGTTTTTT
.	TRBV19	17	TRBJ1-5	few	CASSRLTGRAANQPQHF	TGTGCCAGTAGTAGGCTTACAGGGAGGGCCGCGAATCAGCCCCAGCATTTT
TRBD1	TRBV6-5	16	TRBJ1-6	.	CASSYYWGQKNSPLHF	TGTGCCAGCAGTTACTACTGGGGACAGAAAAATTCACCCCTCCACTTT
TRBD2	TRBV2	14	TRBJ2-7	.	CASRNSGSSYEQYF	TGTGCCAGTCGGAATAGCGGGAGCTCCTACGAGCAGTACTTC
TRBD1	TRBV7-9	14	TRBJ1-2	.	CASSPGQVYYGYTF	TGTGCCAGCAGCCCGGGACAGGTATACTATGGCTACACCTTC
TRBD2	TRBV5-5	16	TRBJ2-1	.	CASSELAGSSYNEQFF	TGTGCCAGCAGCGAACTAGCGGGAAGCTCCTACAATGAGCAGTTCTTC
.	TRBV2	15	TRBJ2-3	.	CASSRLNPSTDTQYF	TGTGCCAGCAGCCGACTAAACCCTAGCACAGATACGCAGTATTTT
.	TRBV7-3	13	TRBJ2-2	.	CASSFGQLSELFF	TGTGCCAGCAGCTTCGGACAGCTCAGTGAGCTGTTTTTT
.	TRBV28	16	TRBJ1-1	once	CASSWALNVVGTEAFF	TGTGCCAGCAGTTGGGCCTTGAATGTGGTTGGCACTGAAGCTTTCTTT
.	TRBV27	14	TRBJ2-1	.	CATQNLGAGGEQFF	TGTGCCACCCAGAACTTAGGGGCCGGAGGGGAGCAGTTCTTC
TRBD1	TRBV5-4	12	TRBJ2-7	few	CASSLVGTGEYF	TGTGCCAGCAGCTTGGTGGGGACAGGGGAGTACTTC
.	TRBV28	12	TRBJ1-5	.	CASSSGLPAQHF	TGTGCCAGCAGTTCAGGGCTGCCGGCCCAGCATTTT
TRBD1	TRBV19	14	TRBJ1-1	.	CATSPLQGSTEAFF	TGTGCCACCAGCCCTTTACAGGGGAGCACTGAAGCTTTCTTT
TRBD2	TRBV7-3	15	TRBJ2-1	once	CASSFRTSSYNEQFF	TGTGCCAGCAGCTTCCGGACTAGCTCCTACAATGAGCAGTTCTTC
.	TRBV5-4	12	TRBJ1-3	.	CASQGSGNTIYF	TGTGCCAGCCAGGGGTCTGGAAACACCATATATTTT
TRBD2	TRBV5-1	15	TRBJ2-7	.	CASSLDGLAVHEQYF	TGCGCCAGCAGCTTGGACGGACTAGCGGTCCACGAGCAGTACTTC
.	TRBV11-2	14	TRBJ2-2	few	CASSFNQGTGELFF	TGTGCCAGCAGCTTCAATCAGGGCACCGGGGAGCTGTTTTTT
TRBD2	TRBV28	16	TRBJ2-5	.	CASSLNAGTSKETQYF	TGTGCCAGCAGTCTAAACGCCGGGACTAGCAAAGAGACCCAGTACTTC
TRBD1	TRBV5-4	16	TRBJ1-3	.	CASSLGGQGPSVTIYF	TGTGCCAGCAGCTTGGGGGGACAGGGGCCCTCGGTCACCATATATTTT